Listed below are T cell receptor beta chains from one sample, sequenced in a study of response to subunit inactivated influenza vaccine. TCRdb recomputed calls from the RT-PCR reads with MiXCR, one row per CDR3 protein. The sample has about 520,000 distinct CDR3 sequences, 9.5% to 12% seen once. The sample here was PBMCs from blood, taken roughly 45 days after vaccination. These receptors were taken from a man in his forties or fifties who received an inactivated influenza vaccine. Both conserved end residues are part of each CDR3. The order of the fields is D gene, V gene, clone size, J gene, CDR3 DNA, CDR3 protein. A D gene is named only where the DNA matches it firmly. Not all rows give a size; the values are once, few, many and, for expanded clones, a class.

D: NA; V: TRBV5-1; size: many; J: TRBJ2-3; DNA: TGCGCCAGCAGCCGGGACTTGAGGGATACGCAGTATTTT; CDR3: CASSRDLRDTQYF
D: TRBD1; V: TRBV20-1; size: NA; J: TRBJ2-5; DNA: TGCAGTGCCCCGACAGGGGGCTTCGAGACCCAGTACTTC; CDR3: CSAPTGGFETQYF
D: NA; V: TRBV3-1; size: NA; J: TRBJ2-3; DNA: TGTGCCAGCAGCCAAGAGGTTGGGACCCGACGAGGGGAGCAGTATTTT; CDR3: CASSQEVGTRRGEQYF
D: NA; V: TRBV20-1; size: many; J: TRBJ2-1; DNA: TGCAGCACCCACCGACCCGGGTCCCAAGAGCAGTTCTTC; CDR3: CSTHRPGSQEQFF
D: NA; V: TRBV5-1; size: few; J: TRBJ1-1; DNA: TGCGCCAGCAACACGGGACAGAACACTGAAGCTTTCTTT; CDR3: CASNTGQNTEAFF
D: NA; V: TRBV9; size: NA; J: TRBJ1-6; DNA: TGTGCCAGCAGCCCCCACAGGGTGGGAGGCTCTCCCCTCCACTTT; CDR3: CASSPHRVGGSPLHF
D: NA; V: TRBV6-2/TRBV6-3; size: NA; J: TRBJ2-3; DNA: TGTGCCAGCAGGACCGGACCGGACGTATATTTT; CDR3: CASRTGPDVYF
D: NA; V: TRBV5-1; size: few; J: TRBJ1-1; DNA: TGCGCCAGCAGCTTGGTAACAGGGATGAACACTGAAGCTTTCTTT; CDR3: CASSLVTGMNTEAFF
D: NA; V: TRBV7-2; size: many; J: TRBJ1-6; DNA: TGTGCCAGCAGCTTAGGATACGGAACGGTTTATAATTCACCCCTCCACTTT; CDR3: CASSLGYGTVYNSPLHF
D: TRBD1; V: TRBV6-2/TRBV6-3; size: NA; J: TRBJ2-1; DNA: TGTGCCAGCAGCCCACCGGGACAGGGGGCCTACAATGAGCAGTTCTTC; CDR3: CASSPPGQGAYNEQFF
D: TRBD2; V: TRBV6-7; size: many; J: TRBJ2-1; DNA: TGTGCCAGCGGAACCAGCGGGAGCTCCTACAATGAGCAGTTCTTC; CDR3: CASGTSGSSYNEQFF
D: TRBD1; V: TRBV4-2; size: NA; J: TRBJ2-7; DNA: TGTGCCAGCAGCCAAGCCCCTTTCCGGGACAGGATCTCCTTC; CDR3: CASSQAPFRDRISF
D: TRBD1; V: TRBV5-6; size: many; J: TRBJ2-7; DNA: TGTGCCAGCAGCCTGGGGACAGAGGGGCTTAACGAGCAGTACTTC; CDR3: CASSLGTEGLNEQYF
D: TRBD1; V: TRBV5-1; size: few; J: TRBJ1-1; DNA: TGCGCCAGCAAATCATATCCGGGACAGAGAGACACTGAAGCTTTCTTT; CDR3: CASKSYPGQRDTEAFF
D: NA; V: TRBV5-1; size: once; J: TRBJ2-2; DNA: TGCGCCAGCAGCGGACCGGGACAATCCACCGGGGAGCTGTTTTTT; CDR3: CASSGPGQSTGELFF
D: NA; V: TRBV3-1; size: few; J: TRBJ2-1; DNA: TGTGCCAGCACCCCATCAGGGGCGCAGGGCAATGAGCAGTTCTTC; CDR3: CASTPSGAQGNEQFF
D: TRBD1; V: TRBV12-3/TRBV12-4; size: many; J: TRBJ2-7; DNA: TGTGCCAGCAGTTTTCAACAGGGGCACCACGAGCAGTACTTC; CDR3: CASSFQQGHHEQYF
D: TRBD2; V: TRBV4-3; size: many; J: TRBJ2-1; DNA: TGCGCCAGCAGCCAAGTAGGCGGGAGGAGTTACAATGAGCAGTTCTTC; CDR3: CASSQVGGRSYNEQFF
D: TRBD2; V: TRBV20-1; size: many; J: TRBJ2-7; DNA: TGCAGTGCTAGAGGGACTAGCGGCTCCTACGAGCAGTACTTC; CDR3: CSARGTSGSYEQYF
D: NA; V: TRBV19; size: NA; J: TRBJ1-4; DNA: TGTGCCAGTACCGACCGGGGGGAGATTTATGAAAAACTGTTTTTT; CDR3: CASTDRGEIYEKLFF
D: NA; V: TRBV27; size: many; J: TRBJ2-1; DNA: TGTGCCAGCAGTCTAAACTTCTGGGACACCTACAATGAGCAGTTCTTC; CDR3: CASSLNFWDTYNEQFF
D: TRBD2; V: TRBV7-2; size: few; J: TRBJ2-3; DNA: TGTGCCAGCAGCTTAGCTTTTAGCGGGAGGGGGACAGATACGCAGTATTTT; CDR3: CASSLAFSGRGTDTQYF
D: TRBD1; V: TRBV5-1; size: few; J: TRBJ2-3; DNA: TGCGCCAGCAGCTTAGGGACAGTAGATACGCAGTATTTT; CDR3: CASSLGTVDTQYF
D: NA; V: TRBV12-5; size: NA; J: TRBJ1-2; DNA: TGTGCTAGTGGTTTGAGTTATAACTATGGCTACACCTTC; CDR3: CASGLSYNYGYTF
D: NA; V: TRBV28; size: NA; J: TRBJ2-7; DNA: TGTGCCAGCAGCCCAACCACTCTCGTCCGGGGAGGCGAGCAGTACTTC; CDR3: CASSPTTLVRGGEQYF
D: NA; V: TRBV11-2; size: many; J: TRBJ2-7; DNA: TGTGCCAGCAGCTTAGACAGCGGTCCCTACGAGCAGTACTTC; CDR3: CASSLDSGPYEQYF
D: TRBD1; V: TRBV6-5; size: few; J: TRBJ1-2; DNA: TGTGCCAGCAGTTATCCCTCCGGACAGGGAAAACTGTTC; CDR3: CASSYPSGQGKLF
D: TRBD1; V: TRBV5-1; size: few; J: TRBJ2-5; DNA: TGCGCCAGCAGCAAGGGACAGGGGATGGAGACCCAGTACTTC; CDR3: CASSKGQGMETQYF
D: TRBD1; V: TRBV7-8; size: NA; J: TRBJ2-2; DNA: TGTGCCAGCAGCCTACCGTCGGGACAGCCGAACACCGGGGAGCTGTTTTTT; CDR3: CASSLPSGQPNTGELFF